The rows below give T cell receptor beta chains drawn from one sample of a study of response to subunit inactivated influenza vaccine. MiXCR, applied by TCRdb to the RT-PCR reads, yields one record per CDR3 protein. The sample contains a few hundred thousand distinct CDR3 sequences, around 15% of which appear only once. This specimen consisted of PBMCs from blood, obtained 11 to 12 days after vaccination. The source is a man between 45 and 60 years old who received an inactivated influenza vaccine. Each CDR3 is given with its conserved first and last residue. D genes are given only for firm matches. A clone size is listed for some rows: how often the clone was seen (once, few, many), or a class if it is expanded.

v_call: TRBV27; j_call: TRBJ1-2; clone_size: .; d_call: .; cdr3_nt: TGTGCCAGCAGTGGGGGCAGGGGTGCCTATGGCTACACCTTC; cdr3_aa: CASSGGRGAYGYTF
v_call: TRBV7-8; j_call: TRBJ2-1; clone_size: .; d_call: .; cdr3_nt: TGTGCCAGCAGCAGCCTTATTCGGGGTAGCTCCTACAATGAGCAGTTCTTC; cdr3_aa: CASSSLIRGSSYNEQFF
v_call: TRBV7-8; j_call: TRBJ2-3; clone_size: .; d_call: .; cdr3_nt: TGTGCCAGCTTCGTGCGGGGCACAGATACGCAGTATTTT; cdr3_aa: CASFVRGTDTQYF
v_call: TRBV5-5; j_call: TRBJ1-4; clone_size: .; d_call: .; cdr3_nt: TGTGCCAGCAGCTCCGTTCCCGGGGCGATTAATGAAAAACTGTTTTTT; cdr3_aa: CASSSVPGAINEKLFF
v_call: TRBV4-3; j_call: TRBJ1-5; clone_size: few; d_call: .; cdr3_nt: TGCGCCAGCAGCCAAGATTGGAGGGGACTCCAGCCCCAGCATTTT; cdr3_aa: CASSQDWRGLQPQHF
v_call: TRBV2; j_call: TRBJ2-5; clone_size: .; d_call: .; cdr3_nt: TGTGCCAGCAGTGAATGGCGGTCCCAAGAGACCCAGTACTTC; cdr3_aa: CASSEWRSQETQYF
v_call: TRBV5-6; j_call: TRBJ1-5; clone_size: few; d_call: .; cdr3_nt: TGTGCCAGCAGCTTCTGGACAGTGGTTGGTCAGCCCCAGCATTTT; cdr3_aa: CASSFWTVVGQPQHF
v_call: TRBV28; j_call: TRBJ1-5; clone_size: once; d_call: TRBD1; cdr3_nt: TGTGCCAGCAGTTTATCGGGACAGCATCAGCCCCAGCATTTT; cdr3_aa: CASSLSGQHQPQHF
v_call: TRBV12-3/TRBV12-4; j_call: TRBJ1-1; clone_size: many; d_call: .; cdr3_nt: TGTGCCAGCAGTTTCAAACGATACACTGAAGCTTTCTTT; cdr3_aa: CASSFKRYTEAFF
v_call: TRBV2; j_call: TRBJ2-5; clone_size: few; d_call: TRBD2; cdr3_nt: TGTGCCAGCAGTGAACTAGCGGGGGGGCCAGAGACCCAGTACTTC; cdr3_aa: CASSELAGGPETQYF
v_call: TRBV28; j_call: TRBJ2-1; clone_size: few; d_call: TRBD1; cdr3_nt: TGTGCCAGCAGTAACAGGGGCCGGAGCTCCTACAATGAGCAGTTCTTC; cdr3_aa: CASSNRGRSSYNEQFF
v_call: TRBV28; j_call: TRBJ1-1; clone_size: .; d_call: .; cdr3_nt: TGTGCCAGCAGTACGCCGGGGGGGGAAGCTTTCTTT; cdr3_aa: CASSTPGGEAFF
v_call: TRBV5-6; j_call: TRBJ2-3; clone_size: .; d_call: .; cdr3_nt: TGTGCCAGCAGCTTGGCGAAAGTGGGTGGAGATACGCAGTATTTT; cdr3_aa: CASSLAKVGGDTQYF
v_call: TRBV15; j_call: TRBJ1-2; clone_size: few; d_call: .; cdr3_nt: TGTGCCACCGAGGGAGGGGCCGGCTACACCTTC; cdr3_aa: CATEGGAGYTF
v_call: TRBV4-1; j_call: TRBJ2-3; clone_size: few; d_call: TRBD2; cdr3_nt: TGCGCCAGCAGCAGATCTAGCGGGGGGAGCACAGATACGCAGTATTTT; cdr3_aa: CASSRSSGGSTDTQYF
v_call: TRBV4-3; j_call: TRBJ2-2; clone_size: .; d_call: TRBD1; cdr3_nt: TGCGCCAGCAGCCGCGACAGGGCAAGGAACACCGGGGAGCTGTTTTTT; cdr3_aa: CASSRDRARNTGELFF
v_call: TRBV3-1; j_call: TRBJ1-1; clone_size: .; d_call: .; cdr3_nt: TGTGCCAGCAGTGCAGGGGAAATGAACACTGAAGCTTTCTTT; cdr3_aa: CASSAGEMNTEAFF
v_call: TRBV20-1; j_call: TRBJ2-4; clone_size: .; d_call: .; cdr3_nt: TGCAGTGCAAATAAGGGGGCCAAAAACATTCAGTACTTC; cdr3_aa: CSANKGAKNIQYF
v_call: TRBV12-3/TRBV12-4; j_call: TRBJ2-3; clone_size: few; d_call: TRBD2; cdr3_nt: TGTGCCAGCAGTTGGGGACTAGCGAGGGATACGCAGTATTTT; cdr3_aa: CASSWGLARDTQYF
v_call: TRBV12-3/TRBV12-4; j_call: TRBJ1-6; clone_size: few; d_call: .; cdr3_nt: TGTGCCAGCAGTTTAAACGGTATAGGTTCACCCCTCCACTTT; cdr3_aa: CASSLNGIGSPLHF
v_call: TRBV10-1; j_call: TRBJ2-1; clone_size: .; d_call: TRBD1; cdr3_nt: TGCGCCAGCAGTGACACAGGGGGCGTCTACAATGAGCAGTTCTTC; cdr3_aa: CASSDTGGVYNEQFF
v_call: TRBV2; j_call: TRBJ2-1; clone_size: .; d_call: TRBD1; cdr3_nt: TGTGCCAGCAGTGAAAGGACAGGAGGCAATGAGCAGTTCTTC; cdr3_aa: CASSERTGGNEQFF
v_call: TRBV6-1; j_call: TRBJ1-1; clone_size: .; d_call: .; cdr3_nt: TGTGCCAGCAGGGCTCAGGGGTCCAACACTGAAGCTTTCTTT; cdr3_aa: CASRAQGSNTEAFF
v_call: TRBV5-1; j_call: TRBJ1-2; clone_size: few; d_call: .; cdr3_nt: TGCGCCAGCGGTATGGAGGGAAACTATGGCTACACCTTC; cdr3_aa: CASGMEGNYGYTF
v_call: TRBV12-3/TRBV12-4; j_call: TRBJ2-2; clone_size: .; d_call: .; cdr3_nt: TGTGCCAGCAGTTGGAGACAGGGAGGGACCGGGGAGCTGTTTTTT; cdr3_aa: CASSWRQGGTGELFF
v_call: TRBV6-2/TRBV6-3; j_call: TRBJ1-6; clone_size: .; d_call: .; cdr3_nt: TGTGCCAGCAGCGCCCCTTTGAGGTCACCCCTCCACTTT; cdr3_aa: CASSAPLRSPLHF
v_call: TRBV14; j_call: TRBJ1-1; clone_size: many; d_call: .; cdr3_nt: TGTGCCAGCAGCCAGCCCGGACGGAATGAAGCTTTCTTT; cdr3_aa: CASSQPGRNEAFF
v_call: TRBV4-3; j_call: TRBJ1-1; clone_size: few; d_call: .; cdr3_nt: TGCGCCAGCAGCCAAGATATTCTTAACACTGAAGCTTTCTTT; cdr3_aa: CASSQDILNTEAFF
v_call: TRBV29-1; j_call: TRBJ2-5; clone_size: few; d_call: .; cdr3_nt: TGCAGCGCCGATAGATTAAGGGAAGAGACCCAGTACTTC; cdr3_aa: CSADRLREETQYF
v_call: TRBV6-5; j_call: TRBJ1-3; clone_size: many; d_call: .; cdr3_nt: TGTGCCAGCAGTTACTCGAGGGTGCGGGGAAACACCATATATTTT; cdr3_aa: CASSYSRVRGNTIYF
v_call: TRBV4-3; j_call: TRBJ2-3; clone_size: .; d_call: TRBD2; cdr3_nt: TGCGCCAGCAGCCAAGAACCGGCGGGGGGCCGCTCAGATACGCAGTATTTT; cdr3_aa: CASSQEPAGGRSDTQYF
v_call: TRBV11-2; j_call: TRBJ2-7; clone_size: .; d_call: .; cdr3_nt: TGTGCCAGCAGCACGCCCGTCTCGTTTTTCGAGCAGTACTTC; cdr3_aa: CASSTPVSFFEQYF
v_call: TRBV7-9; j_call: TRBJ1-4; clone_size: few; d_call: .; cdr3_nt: TGTGCCAGCAGCTTAGGACGCGGGATAAGGGACGGTGAAAAACTGTTTTTT; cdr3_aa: CASSLGRGIRDGEKLFF
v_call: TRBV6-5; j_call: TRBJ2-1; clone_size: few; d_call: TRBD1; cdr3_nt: TGTGCCAGCAGTTACGGACAGGGACCTTGGAATGAGCAGTTCTTC; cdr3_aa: CASSYGQGPWNEQFF
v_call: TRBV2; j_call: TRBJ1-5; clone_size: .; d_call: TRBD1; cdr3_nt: TGTGCCAGCAGGGAGACAGGGAATCAGCCCCAGCATTTT; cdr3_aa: CASRETGNQPQHF
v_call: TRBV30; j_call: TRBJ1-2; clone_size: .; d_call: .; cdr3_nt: TGTGCCGGACGGGGAGGCGGCTACACCTTC; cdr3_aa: CAGRGGGYTF
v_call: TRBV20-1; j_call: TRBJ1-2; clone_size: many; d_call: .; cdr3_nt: TGCAGTGCTAGAGATCCCCGGTTAGTCGGCTACACCTTC; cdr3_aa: CSARDPRLVGYTF